Sequencing of this TCR beta chain was carried out in a study of T cell changes during pregnancy in multiple sclerosis. Germline CDR1 reads MGHRA; CDR2 reads YSYEKL. The CDR3 runs 13 residues. With 1 base removed from V and 7 bases from J, the gap between germline ends came to 10 bases. Clones were read by immunoSEQ multiplex PCR, and TCRdb kept only the in-frame ones, dropping some. The sample consists of about 80,000 clones, 94% of them appearing once. The sample consisted of peripheral blood, taken in the second trimester of pregnancy. This receptor was identified in a female donor in good health, enrolled as a control in a pregnancy study. The chain uses TRBV4-1 and TRBJ1-1; D possibly corresponds to TRBD1 (5 bases). As DNA, the CDR3 is TGCGCCAGCAGCCAAGGCACAGGCCTTGAAGCTTTCTTT. As protein: CASSQGTGLEAFF.